This TCR beta chain was identified in a study of identical twins. The germline V gene has CDR1 SEHNR and CDR2 FQNEAQ (reference sequence). The trim removed 0 bases at V and 3 bases at J, leaving 5 bases unmatched. The CDR3 has 17 residues. MiXCR, applied by TCRdb to the 5' RACE reads, yields one record per CDR3 protein. The sample shows 400,000 to 550,000 distinct CDR3 sequences, roughly an eighth of them seen only once. These data were likewise used in another study, on yellow fever vaccine responses in identical twins. That work states: The T cell response to vaccination in identical twins was reportedly partly convergent and partly personalized.

The material sequenced was CD4+ T cells sorted from blood. The genes are TRBV7-9 and TRBJ2-6; 7 bases agree with TRBD1. The receptor was derived from a woman younger than 30 in good health. DNA of the CDR3: TGTGCCAGCAGCTTAGCAGCAGGGACAGATGGGGCCAACGTCCTGACTTTC. This encodes CASSLAAGTDGANVLTF.